Listed below are T cell receptor beta chains from one sample, sequenced in a study of T-cell memory formation after mild COVID-19. MiXCR was run by TCRdb on the 5' RACE reads, yielding one entry per CDR3 protein. The sample includes more than 250,000 distinct CDR3 sequences, 16% of them seen just once. Source material: PBMCs or a T cell subset sorted from them (not recorded which). Receptors were obtained from a man between 18 and 29 years old who had mild COVID-19 (a few samples of this study predate the infection). Cell type and time point are not known. Each CDR3 is given with its conserved first and last residue. Fields, in order: V gene, J gene, D gene, clone size, CDR3 protein, CDR3 DNA. A D gene is named only where the DNA matches it firmly. Size tells how often a clone was seen (once, few, many) or the class of an expanded clone, and some rows leave it out.

TRBV14	TRBJ1-1	-	few	CASSQTRAPTTF	TGTGCCAGCAGCCAAACCAGGGCCCCTACCACCTTT
TRBV6-5	TRBJ1-1	TRBD1	few	CASSQQGSEAFF	TGTGCCAGCAGTCAACAGGGGTCTGAAGCTTTCTTT
TRBV28	TRBJ2-1	TRBD2	many	CASSELAGGFNEQFF	TGTGCCAGCAGTGAACTAGCGGGGGGGTTCAATGAGCAGTTCTTC
TRBV28	TRBJ1-2	TRBD1	-	CASTEGARDGYTF	TGTGCCAGCACTGAGGGGGCGCGGGACGGCTACACCTTC
TRBV7-2	TRBJ1-1	-	few	CASSTGRNTEAFF	TGTGCCAGCAGCACCGGACGGAACACTGAAGCTTTCTTT
TRBV7-2	TRBJ1-5	-	-	CASRSGTSSNQPQHF	TGTGCCAGCAGGTCCGGGACATCGAGCAATCAGCCCCAGCATTTT
TRBV5-4	TRBJ2-3	-	-	CASRVQSSTDTQYF	TGTGCCAGCAGAGTACAGTCTAGCACAGATACGCAGTATTTT
TRBV15	TRBJ2-3	-	few	CATSRGGNGGLTDTQYF	TGTGCCACCAGCAGAGGGGGGAACGGGGGCCTCACAGATACGCAGTATTTT
TRBV2	TRBJ2-7	-	-	CASSEVQVREQYF	TGTGCCAGCAGTGAAGTTCAGGTTCGCGAGCAGTACTTC
TRBV28	TRBJ2-3	TRBD1	few	CASSLKGASTDTQYF	TGTGCCAGCAGTTTAAAGGGGGCTAGCACAGATACGCAGTATTTT
TRBV7-9	TRBJ2-2	-	few	CASSMTTIGELFF	TGTGCCAGCAGTATGACAACGATCGGGGAGCTGTTTTTT
TRBV5-1	TRBJ1-2	-	many	CASSLGPGNYGYTF	TGCGCCAGCAGCTTGGGGCCAGGCAACTATGGCTACACCTTC
TRBV5-1	TRBJ1-1	TRBD1	-	CASSLAPRGLTEAFF	TGCGCCAGCAGCTTGGCCCCCAGGGGGCTGACTGAAGCTTTCTTT
TRBV7-2	TRBJ2-7	-	many	CASSFYYEQYF	TGTGCCAGCAGCTTTTACTACGAGCAGTACTTC
TRBV29-1	TRBJ2-2	TRBD2	-	CSVEGLAGTNTGELFF	TGCAGCGTTGAAGGGCTAGCGGGGACCAACACCGGGGAGCTGTTTTTT
TRBV12-5	TRBJ1-2	TRBD1	-	CASGLEMADGQGYGYTF	TGTGCTAGTGGTTTGGAGATGGCAGATGGACAGGGCTATGGCTACACCTTC
TRBV6-6	TRBJ2-7	-	few	CASSTSGTQTYEQYF	TGTGCCAGCAGTACCTCCGGGACGCAAACCTACGAGCAGTACTTC
TRBV3-1	TRBJ2-5	TRBD2	-	CASSSLTSVKTQYF	TGTGCCAGCAGTTCCCTTACTAGCGTGAAGACCCAGTACTTC
TRBV7-6	TRBJ2-3	-	once	CASSPRWTTDTQYF	TGTGCCAGCAGCCCTAGGTGGACGACAGATACGCAGTATTTT
TRBV7-2	TRBJ2-1	-	-	CASSSYGGGGEQFF	TGTGCCAGCAGCTCCTACGGGGGTGGAGGTGAGCAGTTCTTC
TRBV20-1	TRBJ2-1	TRBD2	many	CSALTSGGPYNEQFF	TGCAGTGCCCTAACTAGCGGGGGGCCCTACAATGAGCAGTTCTTC
TRBV20-1	TRBJ1-2	TRBD1	-	CSARFPTGNYGYTF	TGCAGTGCTAGATTTCCGACAGGGAATTATGGCTACACCTTC
TRBV9	TRBJ1-3	TRBD1	few	CASSGQGAPSGNTIYF	TGTGCCAGCAGCGGGCAGGGGGCCCCCTCTGGAAACACCATATATTTT
TRBV7-3	TRBJ2-3	TRBD2	-	CASSLAAGPFSADTQYF	TGTGCCAGCAGCTTGGCAGCGGGGCCCTTCTCAGCCGATACGCAGTATTTT
TRBV7-6	TRBJ2-7	-	-	CASSPTGDSRSYEQYF	TGTGCCAGCAGCCCCACGGGGGACTCCCGCTCCTACGAGCAGTACTTC
TRBV29-1	TRBJ2-1	TRBD2	few	CSGTLAGAYNEQFF	TGCAGCGGAACACTAGCGGGGGCCTACAATGAGCAGTTCTTC
TRBV18	TRBJ1-2	-	-	CASSPTPGGYGYTF	TGTGCCAGCTCACCAACCCCCGGCGGCTATGGCTACACCTTC
TRBV7-7	TRBJ2-5	TRBD1	few	CASSSQGAGTQYF	TGTGCCAGCAGCTCTCAGGGGGCCGGGACCCAGTACTTC
TRBV7-2	TRBJ2-3	TRBD2	-	CASSLRRLAGSTDTQYF	TGTGCCAGCAGCTTAAGGCGACTAGCGGGGAGCACAGATACGCAGTATTTT
TRBV3-1	TRBJ2-1	TRBD1	-	CASSYRDRGNEQFF	TGTGCCAGCAGCTACCGGGACAGGGGGAATGAGCAGTTCTTC
TRBV7-2	TRBJ1-5	TRBD1	-	CASSLAGQLNQPQHF	TGTGCCAGCAGCTTAGCGGGACAGTTAAATCAGCCCCAGCATTTT
TRBV6-6	TRBJ2-3	-	-	CASRRPSASTDTQYF	TGTGCCAGCAGAAGACCAAGTGCGAGCACAGATACGCAGTATTTT
TRBV12-3/TRBV12-4	TRBJ1-6	-	few	CASSFMGGNSPLHF	TGTGCCAGCAGTTTTATGGGGGGAAATTCACCCCTCCACTTT
TRBV5-1	TRBJ2-1	TRBD2	-	CASSPIAGVDNEQFF	TGCGCCAGCAGCCCAATAGCGGGGGTTGACAATGAGCAGTTCTTC
TRBV24-1	TRBJ2-1	TRBD2	many	CATSDFAGGPFIEQFF	TGTGCCACCAGTGATTTTGCGGGGGGACCCTTCATTGAGCAGTTCTTC
TRBV7-9	TRBJ2-1	TRBD1	-	CASSTPLFRQGEKSSYNEQFF	TGTGCCAGCAGCACACCCCTTTTCCGACAGGGAGAAAAGAGCTCCTACAATGAGCAGTTCTTC
TRBV27	TRBJ2-3	-	many	CASSIGGGADTQYF	TGTGCCAGCAGCATTGGGGGCGGCGCAGATACGCAGTATTTT
TRBV2	TRBJ1-5	TRBD1	once	CASTIGQANQPQHF	TGTGCCAGCACCATCGGACAGGCCAATCAGCCCCAGCATTTT
TRBV7-8	TRBJ1-2	TRBD1	-	CASSLAGTAGYGYTF	TGTGCCAGCAGCTTAGCAGGGACAGCGGGCTATGGCTACACCTTC
TRBV7-2	TRBJ2-5	TRBD2	-	CASSLFFERGDQETQYF	TGTGCCAGCAGCTTATTTTTCGAGCGGGGGGACCAAGAGACCCAGTACTTC
TRBV7-2	TRBJ1-6	-	few	CASSGNNSPLHF	TGTGCCAGCAGCGGAAATAATTCACCCCTCCACTTT